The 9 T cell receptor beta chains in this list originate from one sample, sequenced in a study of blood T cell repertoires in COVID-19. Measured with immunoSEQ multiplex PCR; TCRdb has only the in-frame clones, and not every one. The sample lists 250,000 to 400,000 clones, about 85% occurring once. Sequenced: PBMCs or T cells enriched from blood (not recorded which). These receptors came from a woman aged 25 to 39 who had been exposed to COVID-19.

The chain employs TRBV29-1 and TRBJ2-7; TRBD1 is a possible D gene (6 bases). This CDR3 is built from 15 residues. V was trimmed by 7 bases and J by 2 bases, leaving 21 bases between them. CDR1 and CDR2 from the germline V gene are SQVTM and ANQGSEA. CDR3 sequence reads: CSAVGVGAGAYEQYF. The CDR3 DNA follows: TGCAGCGCCGTAGGGGTTGGGGCAGGGGCCTACGAGCAGTACTTC.

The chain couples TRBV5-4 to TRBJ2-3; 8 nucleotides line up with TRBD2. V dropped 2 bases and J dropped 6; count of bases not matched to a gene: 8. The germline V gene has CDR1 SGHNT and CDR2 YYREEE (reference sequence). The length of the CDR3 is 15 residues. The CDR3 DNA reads TGTGCCAGCAGCTTCGACTTAGCGGGGAGGGATACGCAGTATTTT. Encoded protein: CASSFDLAGRDTQYF.

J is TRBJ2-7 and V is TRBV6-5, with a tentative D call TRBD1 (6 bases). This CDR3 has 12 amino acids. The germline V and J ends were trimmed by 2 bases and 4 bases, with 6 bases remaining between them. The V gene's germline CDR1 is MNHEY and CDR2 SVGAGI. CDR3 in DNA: TGTGCCAGCAGTTACAGGGGGTACGAGCAGTACTTC. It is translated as CASSYRGYEQYF.

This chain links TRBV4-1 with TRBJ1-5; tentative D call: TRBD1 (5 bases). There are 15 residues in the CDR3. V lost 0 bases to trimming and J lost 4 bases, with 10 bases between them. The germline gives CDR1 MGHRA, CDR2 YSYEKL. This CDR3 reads CASSQDGGINQPQHF. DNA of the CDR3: TGCGCCAGCAGCCAAGACGGGGGTATAAATCAGCCCCAGCATTTT.

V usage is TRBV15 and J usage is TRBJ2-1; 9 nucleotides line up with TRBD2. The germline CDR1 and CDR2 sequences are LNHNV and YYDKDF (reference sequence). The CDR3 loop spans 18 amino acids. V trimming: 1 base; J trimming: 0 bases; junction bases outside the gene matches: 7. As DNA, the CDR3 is TGTGCCACCAGCAGAGCCGGGACTAGCCAAATCTCCTACAATGAGCAGTTCTTC. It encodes CATSRAGTSQISYNEQFF.

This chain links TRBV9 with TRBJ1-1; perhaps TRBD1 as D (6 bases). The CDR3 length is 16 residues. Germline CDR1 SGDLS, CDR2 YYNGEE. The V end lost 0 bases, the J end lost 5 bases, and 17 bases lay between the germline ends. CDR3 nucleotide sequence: TGTGCCAGCAGCGTAGAGCCCCCTGGGCAGGGGACTGAAGCTTTCTTT. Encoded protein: CASSVEPPGQGTEAFF.

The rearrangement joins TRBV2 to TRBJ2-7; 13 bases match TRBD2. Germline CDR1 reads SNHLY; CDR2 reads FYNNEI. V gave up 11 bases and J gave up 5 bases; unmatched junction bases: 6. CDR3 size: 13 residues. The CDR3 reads CAGGGLAGNEQYF. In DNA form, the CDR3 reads TGTGCCGGGGGGGGACTAGCGGGAAACGAGCAGTACTTC.

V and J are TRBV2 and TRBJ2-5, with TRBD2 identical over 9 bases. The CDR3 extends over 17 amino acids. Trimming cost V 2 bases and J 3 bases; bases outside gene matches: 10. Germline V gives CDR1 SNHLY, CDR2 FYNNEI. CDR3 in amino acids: CASSERAGGALKETQYF. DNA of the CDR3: TGTGCCAGCAGTGAAAGGGCGGGAGGGGCCTTAAAAGAGACCCAGTACTTC.

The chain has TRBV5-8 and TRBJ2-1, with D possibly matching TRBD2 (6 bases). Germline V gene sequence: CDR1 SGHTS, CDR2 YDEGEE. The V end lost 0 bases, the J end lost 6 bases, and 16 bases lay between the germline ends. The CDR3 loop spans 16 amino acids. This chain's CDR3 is CASSLVRGRKSNEQFF. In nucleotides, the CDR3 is TGTGCCAGCAGCTTGGTTCGGGGGAGGAAGTCCAATGAGCAGTTCTTC.